This TCR beta chain comes out of a study of blood T cell repertoires in COVID-19. Sequencing used immunoSEQ multiplex PCR; TCRdb keeps in-frame clones, though not all of them. The sample carries some 120,000 clones, about 83% recorded once. This CDR3 comprises 19 residues. The genes are TRBV21-1 and TRBJ1-5; the DNA was not used to check the table's D call, TRBD1. TRBV21-1 is listed as a pseudogene. What was sequenced was peripheral blood. This clonotype was sampled from an elderly man with active or convalescent COVID-19. The CDR3: CASRGTGTGGTYSNQPQHF. CDR3 coding DNA: TGTGCCAGCAGGGGGACCGGGACAGGGGGGACCTATAGCAATCAGCCCCAGCATTTT.